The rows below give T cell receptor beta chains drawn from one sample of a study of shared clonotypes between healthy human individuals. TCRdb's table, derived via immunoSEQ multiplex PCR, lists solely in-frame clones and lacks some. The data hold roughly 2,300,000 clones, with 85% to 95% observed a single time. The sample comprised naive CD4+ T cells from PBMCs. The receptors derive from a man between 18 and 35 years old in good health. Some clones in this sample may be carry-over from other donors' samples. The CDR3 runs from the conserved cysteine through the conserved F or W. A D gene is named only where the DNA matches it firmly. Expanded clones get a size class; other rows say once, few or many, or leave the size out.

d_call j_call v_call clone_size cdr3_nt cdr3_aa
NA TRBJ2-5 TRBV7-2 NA TGTGCCAGCAGCTTAGTTGGGACGTACCAAGAGACCCAGTACTTC CASSLVGTYQETQYF
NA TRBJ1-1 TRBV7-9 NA TGTGCCAGCAGCTTAAACAGGCCTAACACTGAAGCTTTCTTT CASSLNRPNTEAFF
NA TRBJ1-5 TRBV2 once TGTGCCAGCAGACGAGACGGATATAGCAATCAGCCCCAGCATTTT CASRRDGYSNQPQHF
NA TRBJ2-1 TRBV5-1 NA TGCGCCAGCAGCCCTCAGGCGGGGCACAATGAGCAGTTCTTC CASSPQAGHNEQFF
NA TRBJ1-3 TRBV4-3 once TGCGCCAGCAGCCAAGACGGGAGCTCTGGAAACACCATATATTTT CASSQDGSSGNTIYF
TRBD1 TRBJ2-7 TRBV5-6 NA TGTGCCAGCAGCTCTAGGACAGGGATCTACGAGCAGTACTTC CASSSRTGIYEQYF
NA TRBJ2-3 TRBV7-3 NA TGTGCCAGCAGCTTATTACTAGCAGAAACCCTTAGCACAGATACGCAGTATTTT CASSLLLAETLSTDTQYF
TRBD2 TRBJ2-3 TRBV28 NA TGTGCCAGCAGCGATCTAGGGGGCGGGAGGGCAGATACGCAGTATTTT CASSDLGGGRADTQYF
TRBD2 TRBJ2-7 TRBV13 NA TGTGCCAGCAGAAGAAGCGGGAGGTCTTACGAGCAGTACTTC CASRRSGRSYEQYF
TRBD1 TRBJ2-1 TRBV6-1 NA TGTGCCAGCACCCTCAAACGGACAGGGGTCAATGAGCAGTTCTTC CASTLKRTGVNEQFF
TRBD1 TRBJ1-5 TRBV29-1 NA TGCAGCGCCTGGGCAGGGGGTCGGCAGCCCCAGCATTTT CSAWAGGRQPQHF
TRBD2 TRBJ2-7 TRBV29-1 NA TGCAGCGTTGAGGCTAGCGGGACCTACGAGCAGTACTTC CSVEASGTYEQYF
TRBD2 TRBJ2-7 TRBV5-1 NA TGCGCCAGCAGCACCACTAGCGGGAGTCTCGAGCAGTACTTC CASSTTSGSLEQYF
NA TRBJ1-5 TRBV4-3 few TGCGCCAGCAGCCTAAGTGTGGTTAGCAATCAGCCCCAGCATTTT CASSLSVVSNQPQHF
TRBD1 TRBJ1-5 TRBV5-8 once TGTGCCAGCAGCGGCCGGGACAGGGGCCGGCCGTGGGATCAGCCCCAGCATTTT CASSGRDRGRPWDQPQHF
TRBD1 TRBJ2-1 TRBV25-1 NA TGTGCCAGCAGTGCCCCCCGGGACAGAACTTACAATGAGCAGTTCTTC CASSAPRDRTYNEQFF
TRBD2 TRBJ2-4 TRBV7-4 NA TGTGCCAGCAGCTTAGGGGGACTAGCGGGAGGGCCAAAGTACTTC CASSLGGLAGGPKYF
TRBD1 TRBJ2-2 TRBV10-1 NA TGCGCCAGCAGTGAGACCGGACAGGGGGGAAGCACCGGGGAGCTGTTTTTT CASSETGQGGSTGELFF
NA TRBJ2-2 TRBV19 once TGTGCCAGTAGAGAGCCGAGCGGAACCGGGGAGCTGTTTTTT CASREPSGTGELFF
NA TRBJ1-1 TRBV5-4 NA TGTGCCAGCAGCCGCCGAGGGGACACTGAAGCTTTCTTT CASSRRGDTEAFF
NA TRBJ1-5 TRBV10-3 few TGTGCCATCAGTGAGTACTCAAACAATCAGCCCCAGCATTTT CAISEYSNNQPQHF
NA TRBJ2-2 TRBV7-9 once TGTGCCAGCAGCTCCCCCCGAGCGGTAAACACCGGGGAGCTGTTTTTT CASSSPRAVNTGELFF
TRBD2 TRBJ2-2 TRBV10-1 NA TGCGCCAGCAGTGAGGCGGGAGGGCCTACCGGGGAGCTGTTTTTT CASSEAGGPTGELFF
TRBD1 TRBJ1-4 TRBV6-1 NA TGTGCCACCACTTATTCGACAGGGCGGAATGAAAAACTGTTTTTT CATTYSTGRNEKLFF
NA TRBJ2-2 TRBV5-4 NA TGTGCCAGCAGCTTGGGGTCGGGACGTAACACCGGGGAGCTGTTTTTT CASSLGSGRNTGELFF
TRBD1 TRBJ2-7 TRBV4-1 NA TGCGCCAGCAGCCAAGGGATTACAGGGGGCGCCTCCTACGAGCAGTACTTC CASSQGITGGASYEQYF
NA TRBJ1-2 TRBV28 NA TGTGCCAGCACCCGGCCGGCAGGGGTAAATGGCTACACCTTC CASTRPAGVNGYTF
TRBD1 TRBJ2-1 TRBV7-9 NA TGTGCCAGCAGCTCGACCGGGACAGGGTACAATGAGCAGTTCTTC CASSSTGTGYNEQFF
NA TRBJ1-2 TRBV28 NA TGTGCCAGTCAAATGCGGGGCGGAAACTATGGCTACACCTTC CASQMRGGNYGYTF
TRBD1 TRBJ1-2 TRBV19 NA TGTGCCAGTAGTATAGCCCCACAGGGGGCGGGGGGCTACACCTTC CASSIAPQGAGGYTF
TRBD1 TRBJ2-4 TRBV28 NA TGTGCCAGCAGTTTAAGGGGTACAGGGGGTATAGGGGCCAAAAACATTCAGTACTTC CASSLRGTGGIGAKNIQYF
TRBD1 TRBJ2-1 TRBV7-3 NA TGTGCCAGCAGCTCCGGACAGGGGAAGCAGTTCTTC CASSSGQGKQFF
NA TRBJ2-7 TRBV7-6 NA TGTGCCAGCAGCTCCCCTGGGGTTCAGTACGAGCAGTACTTC CASSSPGVQYEQYF
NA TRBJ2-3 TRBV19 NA TGTGCCAGTAGTATAGGCTCAGATGGTACGCAGTATTTT CASSIGSDGTQYF
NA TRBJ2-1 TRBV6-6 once TGTGCCAGCAGTCAGGGGAGTAATGAGCAGTTCTTC CASSQGSNEQFF
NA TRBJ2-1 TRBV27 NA TGTGCCAGCAGTTTAAGGAGGGGCTCCTACAATGAGCAGTTCTTC CASSLRRGSYNEQFF
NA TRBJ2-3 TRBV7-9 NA TGTGCCAGCAGCTTAAATGCCCTAGGGACGCAGTATTTT CASSLNALGTQYF
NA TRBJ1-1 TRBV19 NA TGTGCCAGTAACAATCAGGGCGGCGGCACTGAAGCTTTCTTT CASNNQGGGTEAFF
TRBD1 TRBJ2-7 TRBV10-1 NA TGCGCCAGCAGCCGGACAGGGTACTACGAGCAGTACTTC CASSRTGYYEQYF
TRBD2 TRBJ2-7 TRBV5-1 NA TGCGCCAGCAGCTTTCTAGCGGGAGGTCCCTACGAGCAGTACTTC CASSFLAGGPYEQYF
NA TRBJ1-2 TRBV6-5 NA TGTGCCAGCAGTCCCGGGACGGGCTATGGCTACACCTTC CASSPGTGYGYTF
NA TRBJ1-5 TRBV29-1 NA TGCAGCGTGGGGTCGGGTAGCAATCAGCCCCAGCATTTT CSVGSGSNQPQHF
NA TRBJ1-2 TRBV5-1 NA TGCGCCAGCAGCTTGGTGCAGGGTTCTAACTATGGCTACACCTTC CASSLVQGSNYGYTF
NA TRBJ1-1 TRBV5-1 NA TGCGCCAGCAGCTGGGTAGCAGGGGACACTGAAGCTTTCTTT CASSWVAGDTEAFF
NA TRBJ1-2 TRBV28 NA TGTGCAAGCCGAGCGGGGGGGTCTGGTGGCTACACCTTC CASRAGGSGGYTF
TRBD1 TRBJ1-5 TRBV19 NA TGTGCCAGTAGTATGACAGGGAGAGGCAATCAGCCCCAGCATTTT CASSMTGRGNQPQHF
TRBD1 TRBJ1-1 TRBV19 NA TGTGCCAGCCGACAGGGGGCTAACACTGAAGCTTTCTTT CASRQGANTEAFF
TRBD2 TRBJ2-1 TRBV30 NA TGTGCCTGGGCTCGACTAGCAGGCTACAATGAGCAGTTCTTC CAWARLAGYNEQFF
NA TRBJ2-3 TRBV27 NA TGTGCCAGCAGTCCCCGGCGGTCTAGCACAGATACGCAGTATTTT CASSPRRSSTDTQYF
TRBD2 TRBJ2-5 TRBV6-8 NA TGTGCCAGCAGTTTCCAGCGGGAGGGCCCATCCGGCCAAGAGACCCAGTACTTC CASSFQREGPSGQETQYF
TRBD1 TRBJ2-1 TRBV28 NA TGTGCCAGCAGTTTTGGGAAAGGGGGCCCTTCCTACAATGAGCAGTTCTTC CASSFGKGGPSYNEQFF
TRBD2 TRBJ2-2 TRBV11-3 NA TGTGCCAGCAGCTCTAGCGGGAGTTCCGGGGAGCTGTTTTTT CASSSSGSSGELFF
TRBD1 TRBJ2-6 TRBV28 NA TGTGCCTTGACAGGGGCGCACTCTGGGGCCAACGTCCTGACTTTC CALTGAHSGANVLTF
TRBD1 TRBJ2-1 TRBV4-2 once TGTGCCAGCAGCCAAGGACAGGGTAGCTGGGATGAGCAGTTCTTC CASSQGQGSWDEQFF
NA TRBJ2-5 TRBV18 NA TGTGCCAGCTCACGACGGATCGGAAGGGGGGAGGTAGAGACCCAGTACTTC CASSRRIGRGEVETQYF
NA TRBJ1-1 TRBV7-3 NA TGTGCCAGCAGCTCCCTCGGACCAGACACTGAAGCTTTCTTT CASSSLGPDTEAFF
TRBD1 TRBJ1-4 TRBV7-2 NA TGTGCCAGCAGCTTAGCGGGGACAGCGAATGAAAAACTGTTTTTT CASSLAGTANEKLFF
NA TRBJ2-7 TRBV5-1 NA TGCGCCAGCAGCTTGGTTCCGGGGGCAGGCGAGCAGTACTTC CASSLVPGAGEQYF